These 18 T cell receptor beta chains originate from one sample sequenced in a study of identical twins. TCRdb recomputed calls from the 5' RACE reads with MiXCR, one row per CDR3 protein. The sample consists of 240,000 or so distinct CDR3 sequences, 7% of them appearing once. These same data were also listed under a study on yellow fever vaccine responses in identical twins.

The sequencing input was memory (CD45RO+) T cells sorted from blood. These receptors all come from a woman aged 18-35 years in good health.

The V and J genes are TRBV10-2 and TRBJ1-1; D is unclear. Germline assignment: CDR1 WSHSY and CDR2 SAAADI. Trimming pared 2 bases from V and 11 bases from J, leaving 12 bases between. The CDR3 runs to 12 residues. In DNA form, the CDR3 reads TGCGCCAGCAGTGAGAGTCCGTGGGTCGCTTTCTTT. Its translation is CASSESPWVAFF.

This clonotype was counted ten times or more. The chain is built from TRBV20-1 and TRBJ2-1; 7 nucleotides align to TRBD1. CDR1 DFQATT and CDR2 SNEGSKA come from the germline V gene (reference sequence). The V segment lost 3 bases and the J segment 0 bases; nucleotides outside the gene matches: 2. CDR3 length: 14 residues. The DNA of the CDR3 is TGCAGTGCTAGCACAGGGGACTCCTACAATGAGCAGTTCTTC. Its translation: CSASTGDSYNEQFF.

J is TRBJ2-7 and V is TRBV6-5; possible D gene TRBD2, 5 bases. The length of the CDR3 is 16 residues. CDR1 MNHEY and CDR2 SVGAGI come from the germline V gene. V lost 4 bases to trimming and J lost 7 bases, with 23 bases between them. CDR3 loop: CASSSALAQSDVEQYF. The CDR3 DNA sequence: TGTGCCAGCAGTTCTGCTCTAGCCCAGAGCGATGTGGAGCAGTACTTC.

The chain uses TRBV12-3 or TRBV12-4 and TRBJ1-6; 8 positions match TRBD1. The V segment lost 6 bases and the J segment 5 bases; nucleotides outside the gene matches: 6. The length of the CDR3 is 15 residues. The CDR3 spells CASRITGGHNSPLHF. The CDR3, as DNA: TGTGCCAGCAGGATAACAGGGGGTCATAATTCACCCCTCCACTTT.

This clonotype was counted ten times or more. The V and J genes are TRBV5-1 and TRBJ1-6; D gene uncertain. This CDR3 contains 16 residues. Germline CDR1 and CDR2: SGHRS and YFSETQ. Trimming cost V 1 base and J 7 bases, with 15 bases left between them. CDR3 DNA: TGCGCCAGCAGCTTGAGAACTCCAAATCAGAATTCACCCCTCCACTTT. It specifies CASSLRTPNQNSPLHF.

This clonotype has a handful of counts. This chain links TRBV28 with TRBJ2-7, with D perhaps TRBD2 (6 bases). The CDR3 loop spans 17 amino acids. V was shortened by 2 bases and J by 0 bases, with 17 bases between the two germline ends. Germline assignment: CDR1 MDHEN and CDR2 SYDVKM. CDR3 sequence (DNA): TGTGCCAGCAGTTTACCCCGCGGCGGGGAGTTCTCCTACGAGCAGTACTTC. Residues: CASSLPRGGEFSYEQYF.

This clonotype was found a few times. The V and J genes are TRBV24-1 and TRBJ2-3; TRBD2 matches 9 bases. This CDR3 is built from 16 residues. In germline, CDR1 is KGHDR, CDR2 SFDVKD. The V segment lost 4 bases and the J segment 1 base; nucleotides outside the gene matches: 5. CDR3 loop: CATSDQREVGTDTQYF. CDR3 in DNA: TGTGCCACCAGTGACCAGCGGGAGGTGGGCACAGATACGCAGTATTTT.

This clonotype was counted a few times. CDR3 region: CASSSNHNEQFF. The CDR3 coding sequence is TGTGCCAGCAGCTCCAACCACAATGAGCAGTTCTTC. The chain couples TRBV11-3 to TRBJ2-1, with no clear D. There are 12 residues in the CDR3. Germline CDR1 and CDR2: SGHNT and YENEEA. Trimming removed 4 bases at V and 5 bases at J, with 6 bases between.

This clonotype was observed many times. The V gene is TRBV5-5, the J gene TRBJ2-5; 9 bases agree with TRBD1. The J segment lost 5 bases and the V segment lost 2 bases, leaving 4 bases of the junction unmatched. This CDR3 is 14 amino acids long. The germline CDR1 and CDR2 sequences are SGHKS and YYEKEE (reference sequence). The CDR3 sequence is CASSFGQGSETQYF. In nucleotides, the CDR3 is TGTGCCAGCAGCTTCGGACAGGGGTCCGAGACCCAGTACTTC. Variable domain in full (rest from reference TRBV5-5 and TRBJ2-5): DAGVTQSPTHLIKTRGQQVTLRCSPISGHKSVSWYQQVLGQGPQFIFQYYEKEERGRGNFPDRFSARQFPNYSSELNVNALLLGDSALYLCASSFGQGSETQYFGPGTRLLVL.

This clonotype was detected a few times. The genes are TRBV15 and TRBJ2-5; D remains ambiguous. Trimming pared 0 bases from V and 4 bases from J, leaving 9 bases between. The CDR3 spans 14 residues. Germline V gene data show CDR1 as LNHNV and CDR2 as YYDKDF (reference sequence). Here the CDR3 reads CATSRDAGGETQYF. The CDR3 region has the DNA TGTGCCACCAGCAGAGATGCCGGCGGAGAGACCCAGTACTTC.

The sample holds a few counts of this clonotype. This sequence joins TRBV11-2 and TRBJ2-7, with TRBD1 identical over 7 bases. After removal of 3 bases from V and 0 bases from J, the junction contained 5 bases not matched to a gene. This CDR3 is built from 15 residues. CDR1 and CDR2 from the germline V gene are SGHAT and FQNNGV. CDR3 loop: CASSLSTGSSYEQYV. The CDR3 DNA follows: TGTGCCAGCAGCTTGTCGACAGGGAGCTCCTACGAGCAGTACGTC.

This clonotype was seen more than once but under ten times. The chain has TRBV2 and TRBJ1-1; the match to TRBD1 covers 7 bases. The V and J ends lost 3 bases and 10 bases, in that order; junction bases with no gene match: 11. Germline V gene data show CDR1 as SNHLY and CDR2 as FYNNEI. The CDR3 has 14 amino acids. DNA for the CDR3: TGTGCCAGCAGTGACGCGAAGACAGGGAGGGGAGCTTTCTTT. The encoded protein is CASSDAKTGRGAFF.

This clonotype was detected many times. The CDR3 region is CASSPRGSDSPLHF. CDR3 nucleotides: TGTGCCAGCAGCCCCCGAGGATCCGATTCACCCCTCCACTTT. The rearrangement joins TRBV3-1 to TRBJ1-6, with no clear D. V was shortened by 4 bases and J by 8 bases, with 12 bases between the two germline ends. The CDR3 is made up of 14 amino acids. Per germline, CDR1 LGHDT and CDR2 YNNKEL (reference sequence).

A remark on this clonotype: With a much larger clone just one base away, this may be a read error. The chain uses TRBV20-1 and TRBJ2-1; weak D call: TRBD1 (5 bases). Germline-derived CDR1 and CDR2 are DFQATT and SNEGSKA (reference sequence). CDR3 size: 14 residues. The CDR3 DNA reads TGCAGTGCTACCGCCAGGGTAGTAGTGAATGAGCAGTCCTTC. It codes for CSATARVVVNEQSF.

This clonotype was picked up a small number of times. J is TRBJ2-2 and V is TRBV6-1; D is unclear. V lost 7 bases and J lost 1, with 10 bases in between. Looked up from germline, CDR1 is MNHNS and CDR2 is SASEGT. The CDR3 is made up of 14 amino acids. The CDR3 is CASTQDWNTGELFF. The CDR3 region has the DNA TGTGCCAGCACTCAGGATTGGAACACCGGGGAGCTGTTTTTT.

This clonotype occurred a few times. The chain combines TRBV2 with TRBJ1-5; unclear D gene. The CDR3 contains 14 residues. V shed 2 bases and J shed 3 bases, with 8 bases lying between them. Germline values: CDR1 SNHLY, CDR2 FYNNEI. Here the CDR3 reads CASSERGFNQPQHF. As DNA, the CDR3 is TGTGCCAGCAGTGAACGGGGATTCAATCAGCCCCAGCATTTT.

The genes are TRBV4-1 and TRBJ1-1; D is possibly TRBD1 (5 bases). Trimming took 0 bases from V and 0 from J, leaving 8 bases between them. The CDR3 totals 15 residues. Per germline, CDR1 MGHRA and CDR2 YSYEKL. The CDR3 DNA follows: TGCGCCAGCAGCCAAGATAGACAGCTGAACACTGAAGCTTTCTTT. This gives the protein CASSQDRQLNTEAFF.

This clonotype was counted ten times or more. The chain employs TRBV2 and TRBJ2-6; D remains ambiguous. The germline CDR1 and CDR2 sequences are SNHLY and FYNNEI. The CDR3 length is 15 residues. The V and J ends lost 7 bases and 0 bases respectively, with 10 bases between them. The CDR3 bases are TGTGCCAGCAAGGGCGGCTCCTCTGGGGCCAACGTCCTGACTTTC. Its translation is CASKGGSSGANVLTF.